A single sample gave rise to the 8 T cell receptor beta chains below, sequenced in a study of CD8 T cells in ankylosing spondylitis. TCRdb redid the calling of the 5' RACE reads with MiXCR, one entry per CDR3 protein. This table holds 800,000 to 900,000 distinct CDR3 sequences, about 11% found once. Whole-study results and caveats: Seemingly characteristic of ankylosing spondylitis blood was a TCR beta motif consisting of fewer than 10 highly homologous variants.

Which antigens these TCRs recognize remains unknown. Input material: blood, either unsorted or a sorted T cell fraction (not recorded which). The receptors shown here come from a male donor with ankylosing spondylitis.

The rearrangement joins TRBV5-1 to TRBJ2-1, with D perhaps being TRBD1 or TRBD2 (5 bases each). This CDR3 is built from 16 residues. CDR1 and CDR2 from the germline V gene are SGHRS and YFSETQ. The ends were cut back, 0 bases at V and 3 bases at J, with 13 bases in the middle. The CDR3 loop reads CASSLGGSAYYNEQFF. The CDR3 DNA reads as TGCGCCAGCAGCTTGGGGGGGTCGGCGTACTACAATGAGCAGTTCTTC. Full variable domain (missing parts from reference TRBV5-1 and TRBJ2-1): KAGVTQTPRYLIKTRGQQVTLSCSPISGHRSVSWYQQTPGQGLQFLFEYFSETQRNKGNFPGRFSGRQFSNSRSEMNVSTLELGDSALYLCASSLGGSAYYNEQFFGPGTRLTVL.

The rearrangement joins TRBV5-6 to TRBJ2-3; D remains ambiguous. Per the germline V gene, CDR1 is SGHDT and CDR2 is YYEEEE. The CDR3 covers 14 residues. V was pared by 0 bases and J by 5 bases, with 10 bases between. The CDR3 DNA sequence: TGTGCCAGCAGCTTGGAAAGGGCGGAAGATACGCAGTATTTT. Its translation: CASSLERAEDTQYF.

This chain uses TRBV18 with TRBJ2-5; D could derive from TRBD1 or TRBD2 (5 bases each). Trimming removed 1 base from V and 0 bases from J, with 9 bases in between. Germline V gene data show CDR1 as KGHSH and CDR2 as LQKENI. The CDR3 spans 15 residues. Here the CDR3 reads CASSPLGTNQETQYF. CDR3 in DNA: TGTGCCAGCTCACCACTCGGGACCAACCAAGAGACCCAGTACTTC.

The table lists this clonotype with a count of one. One end of the junction fails to match germline, which may point to a read error. The chain links TRBV7-7 to TRBJ2-7, with 8 bases matching TRBD1. Germline CDR1 and CDR2: SSHAT and FNYEAQ (reference sequence). This CDR3 comprises 15 residues. The CDR3 region is CASSPEGRGPYEQYF. The CDR3 DNA sequence: TGTGCTAGCAGCCCGGAGGGCAGGGGGCCCTACGAGCAGTACTTC. Full variable domain (rest looked up from reference TRBV7-7 and TRBJ2-7): GAGVSQSPRYKVTKRGQDVTLRCDPISSHATLYWYQQALGQGPEFLTYFNYEAQPDKSGLPSDRFSAERPEGSISTLTIQRTEQRDSAMYRCASSPEGRGPYEQYFGPGTRLTVT.

This clonotype was counted ten times or more. This rearrangement joins TRBV6-5 to TRBJ1-1, with D tentatively TRBD1 (5 bases). Trimming pared 0 bases from V and 4 bases from J, leaving 9 bases between. This CDR3 spans 14 amino acids. Per germline, CDR1 MNHEY and CDR2 SVGAGI. CDR3 DNA sequence: TGTGCCAGCAGTTACTCTCAGGGTCCCACTGAAGCTTTCTTT. Its protein product is CASSYSQGPTEAFF.

This clonotype occurred once. Mismatch with germline at one junction end may stem from a read error. J is TRBJ2-5 and V is TRBV5-6, with D perhaps TRBD1 (5 bases). CDR3 length: 14 amino acids. The germline CDR1 and CDR2 sequences are SGHDT and YYEEEE. DNA of the CDR3: TGTGCCATCAGCTTGGGGCTACTCCGAGAGACCCAGTACTTC. Translating gives CAISLGLLRETQYF.

In its sample, this clonotype was seen many times. The chain carries TRBV12-3 or TRBV12-4 and TRBJ1-3; D is uncertain. V lost 8 bases and J lost 0, with 11 bases in between. This CDR3 comprises 14 residues. The CDR3 coding sequence is TGTGCCAGCTCTTTTAGGTACTCTGGAAACACCATATATTTT. Translated: CASSFRYSGNTIYF.

This clonotype has a count of ten or more. The V call is TRBV9, the J call TRBJ1-2, with D possibly matching TRBD1 (5 bases). Trimming cost V 0 bases and J 3 bases, with 6 bases left between them. The CDR3 is made up of 13 amino acids. From germline, CDR1 is SGDLS and CDR2 YYNGEE. The CDR3 coding sequence is TGTGCCAGCAGCGTAGGAGGGGACTATGGCTACACCTTC. Amino acids: CASSVGGDYGYTF.